The present entry profiles one TCR beta chain with its context. Its cognate antigen has yet to be identified. The input lacks base qualities; no much larger clone sits a single base away. This record belongs to a study of cytomegalovirus exposure and HLA in healthy donors (dated by TCRdb to 2015 to 2018). Context from the whole study: An earlier analysis of more than 550 of the donors reported about 280 Gb of sequence data and 90 million to 120 million unique TCR beta sequences obtained from some 200 million T cells. An early release that covered some 640 HLA-typed donors contained approximately 300 gigabases of sequencing data and around 80 million unique TCR sequences. Of the 300 to 400 genotyped donors, approximately 80% fell in the genetic ancestry cluster associated with self-reported Caucasian donors. The study aimed to test whether cataloging public T cell receptors could reveal signatures of past pathogen exposure. The study profiled the T cell repertoires of approximately 700 subjects by immunosequencing and related them to cytomegalovirus serostatus. A separate validation cohort of some 130 different subjects was used in addition to the roughly 640-subject first cohort. To predict cytomegalovirus infection status, the study brought together high-throughput TCR immunosequencing, statistical association of individual TCRs with disease status, and machine learning. A later analysis re-analyzed previously published TCR beta repertoires from several hundred donors and added high-resolution HLA genotyping to study TCR occurrence patterns. Rather than using new phenotypic data, the later analysis identified candidate immune exposures from TCR beta sequences and from how often those sequences occurred across donors. An earlier analysis of roughly 580 of the donors used high-throughput TCR beta sequencing to judge whether each TCR beta V gene segment behaved as functional or pseudogenic. Donor age, sex, ethnicity and CMV serostatus were compiled alongside the repertoire data. Genome-wide SNP genotypes for about 55% of the 666 donors were used in a later genetic analysis, which treated that subset as a discovery cohort. Every discovery cohort repertoire had been produced on one sequencing platform. HLA typing included class I and class II loci at four-digit resolution. Typing coverage differed by locus: A, B, C, DRB1 and DQB1 were typed in about 620-630 donors, DQA1 in roughly 510, DPA1 in some 570, and DPB1 in approximately 450. Roughly 5 DR-DQ haplotypes were handled as single units for association and clustering, since linkage in the cohort was strong. Among a few hundred genotyped donors of the cohort, an average of 235,054 unique TCR beta nucleotide sequences were sequenced per donor, 15% to 20% of them non-productive.

Libraries were made using the immunoSEQ multiplex PCR assay. A mixture of 60 forward primers for TCR Vbeta segments and 13 reverse primers for TCR Jbeta segments was used in the multiplex PCR. The CDR3 region of rearranged TCR beta genes was amplified from genomic DNA with a multiplex PCR assay. Amplified TCR beta libraries were sequenced as 87-base-pair reads on the Illumina HiSeq System. Regarding the original processing steps: A later analysis tallied 80 million to 95 million unique TCR beta chains across the 640 or so repertoires, and approximately 12 million of those chains were shared by two or more donors. Raw reads were error-corrected and collapsed into unique sequences by a nearest-neighbor algorithm in which closely related sequences were merged to remove PCR and sequencing errors. Alignment of CDR3 sequences to IMGT reference sequences was used to assign V, D and J gene segments. Each retained sequence needed at least a six-nucleotide match to both a V gene segment and a J gene segment. Rearrangements were classified as productive when the CDR3 lacked stop codons and remained in frame with V and J, and all other rearrangements were classified as non-productive. CDR3 was defined by IMGT convention, running from the second conserved V-encoded cysteine to the conserved J-encoded phenylalanine. The earlier analysis of a few hundred of the donors excluded any sequence lacking an unambiguous match to a single V gene segment. In an earlier analysis of about 590 of the donors, a V segment was called functional when productive rearrangements were above 56.7%, and segregating when the standard deviation between donors exceeded 5%. A statistical classification framework was built to diagnose cytomegalovirus status from the catalog of TCR beta chain sequences. In a later analysis, TCR nucleotide sequences were compared against IMGT/GENE-DB human TR gene sequences so that V and J genes could be assigned. The TCRdist pipeline was used in a later analysis to assign CDR3 sequences and most-parsimonious VDJ recombination scenarios. A later analysis defined each TCR beta chain by its CDR3 amino acid sequence plus V-gene family, and excluded reads lacking a unique V-gene family. A later analysis removed 600 or so highly shared, low-generation-probability nucleotide sequences to deal with suspected cross-contamination and a sequencing artifact. For each public chain, a later analysis derived a clonal expansion index from normalized ranks of inferred template counts within each repertoire. Generation probabilities in a later analysis came from a VDJ recombination model fitted to out-of-frame rearrangements, and those results were checked against IGoR. Hypergeometric tests were used in a later analysis to score TCR-TCR, TCR-HLA and TCR-CMV co-occurrence, with a repertoire-size bias correction applied to the TCR pairs. A later analysis estimated false discovery rates by permuting HLA or CMV assignments 20 times. In a later analysis, co-occurring TCRs were grouped using DBSCAN, and TCRdist sequence similarity was added for clustering within HLA-allele-positive subsets. Co-occurrence clustering excluded repertoires with fewer than 30,000 or more than 120,000 public chains, plus five with anomalous nucleotide sharing. The source is immuneACCESS, and TCRdb retained only in-frame sequences with V and J called. Part of the clones is not carried over; for the studies checked, unresolved V genes explain less than half of this, and the remainder is unexplained. V and J calls and clone size follow that table, whereas D and trimming were derived from the DNA. Recorded for this sample are about 110,000 clones; 82% of them occurred a single time. Approximately 2.6% of the sample rests with the top ten.

V and J are trimmed by 5 bases and 5 bases, and the gene matches miss 7 bases of the junction. The CDR3 has 14 amino acids, counting the end cysteine and phenylalanine. Only the CDR3 part of the read is kept: 42 bases, read in frame from the first base. CDR1 and CDR2, looked up from the germline V gene (reference sequence), are SGHNT and YYREEE. In total, roughly 710 healthy bone marrow donors made up the cohort. Cohort members were all nominally healthy when sampled, although unrecorded immune exposures were likely present. The donor tested CMV seropositive and was one of the 289 seropositive cohort members. Each donor provided a peripheral blood sample, and peripheral blood mononuclear cells were used for TCR beta sequencing. The Qiagen DNeasy Blood Extraction Kit was used to extract genomic DNA from the blood cell samples. Broad study findings and their caveats: Across donors, most TCR sequences were observed very rarely, whereas some public TCRs were present in many individuals. The classifier was reported to diagnose cytomegalovirus status with high specificity and sensitivity in both the original and validation cohorts. Approximately 16 rarely observed V segments, including chromosome 9 orphons, were excluded from the earlier analysis of just under 600 of the donors because counts were too low. CMV serostatus was the only immune exposure information available for the cohort. A later analysis found that most CMV-associated TCR beta chains appeared HLA-restricted, with HLA associations seemingly driven largely by CMV exposure. An earlier analysis of approximately 500 of the donors showed that most TCR beta V segments appeared in productive rearrangements either about 87% or about 30% of the time, which broadly matched IMGT annotations. A cluster of highly shared sequence variants was judged likely to be a technical artifact of the sequencing pipeline. Several of the top co-occurrence clusters appeared to be linked to parvovirus B19, influenza, CMV and Epstein-Barr virus, according to a later analysis. In vitro tests confirmed that a few of the cytomegalovirus-associated TCR beta chains recognize cytomegalovirus antigens. The study gave a list of 150 to 200 TCR beta chains associated with cytomegalovirus. Strong co-occurrence of HLA alleles, especially DR and DQ, made assigning TCR associations to individual alleles difficult. Compared with equally common non-associated chains, HLA-associated TCR beta chains in a later analysis were more clonally expanded and had lower generation probabilities. The cohort was sequenced for TCR beta chains only, and without alpha or paired-chain data the features that could be detected were limited. Correlated functional status among segregating V segments might be attributable to linkage disequilibrium, but an unknown experimental factor could not be ruled out. Because some donors lacked HLA typing at each locus, the association tests relied only on the typed subset. At a false discovery rate of 0.05, a later analysis linked 15,000 to 20,000 TCR beta sequences to specific HLA alleles. The 87-base-pair reads could not distinguish some IMGT-functional V segments, including TRBV6-2 and TRBV6-3, so those segments were excluded. In a later analysis, TCR association rates were found to vary across HLA loci, with the most associated TCRs seen for DRB1 alleles and the fewest for HLA-C alleles. Roughly uniform sequencing depth across donors was assumed in presence/absence analyses, although this assumption may not hold. The authors suggested that the approach could potentially be generalized to other disease states and immunological phenotypes. V-gene and J-gene trimming of TCR beta chains was associated with a missense DCLRE1C variant in a later genetic analysis, and the association was replicated in an independent cohort. A later genetic analysis reported fewer N-insertions in productive TCRs among donors in an Asian-associated ancestry cluster than the roughly 650-donor mean. A further reported finding was that TCR beta sequences accurately predicted the HLA-A and HLA-B alleles for most subjects in the first cohort.

The clonotype comes from a man aged 25-45 years in good health and CMV-seropositive. The sequencing sample was made of PBMCs. The chain was built from TRBV5-4 and TRBJ2-1; TRBD1 lines up with 7 middle nucleotides. The DNA sequence follows: TGTGCCAGCAGGGCCGGGACAGAAGACAATGAGCAGTTCTTC. The translation is CASRAGTEDNEQFF.